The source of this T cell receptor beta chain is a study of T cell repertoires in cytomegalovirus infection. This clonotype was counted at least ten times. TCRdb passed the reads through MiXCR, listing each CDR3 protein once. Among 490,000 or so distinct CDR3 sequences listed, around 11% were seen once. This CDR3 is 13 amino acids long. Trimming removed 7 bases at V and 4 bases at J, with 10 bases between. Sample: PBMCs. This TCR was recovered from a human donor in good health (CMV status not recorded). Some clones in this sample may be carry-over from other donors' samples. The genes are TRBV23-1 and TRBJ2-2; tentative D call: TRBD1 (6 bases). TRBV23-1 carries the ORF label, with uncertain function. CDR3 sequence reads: CASNTGPTGELFF. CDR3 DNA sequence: TGCGCCAGCAATACAGGGCCCACCGGGGAGCTGTTTTTT.